This TCR beta chain originates from a study of control samples from healthy donors and cancer patients (dated by TCRdb to 2018 to 2020). The CDR3 numbers 11 residues from cysteine through phenylalanine. Only the CDR3 part of the read is kept: 33 bases, read in frame from the first base. The V and J ends are trimmed by 6 bases and 1 base, leaving 6 bases between them. As encoded in the germline V gene, CDR1 is SQVTM while CDR2 is ANQGSEA. Libraries were made using the immunoSEQ multiplex PCR assay. The source is immuneACCESS, and TCRdb retained only in-frame sequences with V and J called. Part of the clones is not carried over; for the studies checked, unresolved V genes explain less than half of this, and the remainder is unexplained. In this sample the table shows 150,000 to 200,000 clones, just over 90% of which occur a single time. The biggest ten clones account for over 1.1% of the sample. As concerns this clone: Its antigen specificity is not known. Base qualities are not provided; no much larger clone lies one nucleotide away.

Material: blood. The clonotype was recovered from a young man in good health. This chain joins TRBV29-1 to TRBJ1-1; a confident D gene designation cannot be given. The bases are TGCAGCGTGACCGCGAACACTGAAGCTTTCTTT. It translates as CSVTANTEAFF.